This T cell receptor beta chain was sequenced in a study of T-cell reconstitution after alpha-beta-depleted transplantation in children. Unique molecular identifiers were used to barcode this TCRbeta library. TCRdb processed the PCR reads anew with MiXCR; each CDR3 protein has one entry. The sample lists about 110,000 distinct CDR3 sequences; almost 6.5% were seen once. Study outcomes and limitations: Some patients' high day-60 TCRbeta diversity was traced to surviving recipient T cells and thymic progenitors. Alpha-beta T cells present about two months after transplant were reported to originate from several hundred expanded graft clones. T cells produced anew were the main source of T-cell counts and diversity one year after transplant.

This clonotype was seen many times. As yet, its antigen is unknown. Looked up from germline, CDR1 is MNHEY and CDR2 is SVGAGI. The CDR3 totals 14 residues. Between the trimmed V and J ends, which lost 8 bases and 6 bases, there was a span of 14 bases. The V and J genes are TRBV6-5 and TRBJ1-6; D not certain. The receptor was derived from a male patient aged 2 to 9 who had a stem cell transplant for acute lymphoblastic leukemia, so the T cells may come from the graft donor. Here the sequenced sample was PBMCs, mostly from graft donor cells, taken 360 days after TCRalphabeta/CD19-depleted stem cell transplant. CDR3 sequence: CASESTPGNSPLHF. Written as DNA, the CDR3 is TGTGCCAGCGAGTCCACGCCGGGTAATTCACCCCTCCACTTT.